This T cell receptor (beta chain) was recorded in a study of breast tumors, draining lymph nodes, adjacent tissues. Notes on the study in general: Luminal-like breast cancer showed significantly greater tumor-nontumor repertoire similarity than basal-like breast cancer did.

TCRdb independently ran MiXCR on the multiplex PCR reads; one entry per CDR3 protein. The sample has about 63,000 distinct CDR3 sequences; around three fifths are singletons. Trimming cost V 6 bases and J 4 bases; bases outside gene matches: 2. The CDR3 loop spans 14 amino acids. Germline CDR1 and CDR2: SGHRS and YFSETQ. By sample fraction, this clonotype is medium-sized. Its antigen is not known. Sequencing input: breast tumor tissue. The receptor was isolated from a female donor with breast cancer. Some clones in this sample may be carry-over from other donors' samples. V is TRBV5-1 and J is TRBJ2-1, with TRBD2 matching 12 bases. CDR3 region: CASTTSGGYNEQFF. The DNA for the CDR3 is TGCGCCAGCACGACTAGCGGGGGTTACAATGAGCAGTTCTTC.